These 16 T cell receptor beta chains originate from one sample sequenced in a study of CD8 T cells in Susac syndrome. Reverse transcription of about 0.5 to 1 ug RNA used random hexamers. TCRdb used MiXCR to reprocess the immunoSEQ multiplex PCR reads, holding one entry per CDR3 protein. The table has 130,000 or so distinct CDR3 sequences, 75% to 90% seen once. Sequenced input: CD8+ T cells from PBMCs. These receptors all stem from a human donor with multiple sclerosis.

The chain combines TRBV4-1 with TRBJ1-6; D remains ambiguous. CDR1 is MGHRA, CDR2 YSYEKL, per germline. Trimming pared 0 bases from V and 6 bases from J, leaving 3 bases between. The CDR3 has 13 amino acids. This CDR3 is CASSQEGNSPLHF. The CDR3 nucleotides read TGCGCCAGCAGCCAAGAGGGTAATTCACCCCTCCACTTT.

This rearrangement joins TRBV9 to TRBJ2-3, with a possible D match to TRBD2 (5 bases). Germline V CDR1 and CDR2: SGDLS, YYNGEE. Trimming took 4 bases from V and 1 from J, leaving 10 bases between them. This CDR3 comprises 14 residues. This CDR3 reads CASSPVEGTDTQYF. The CDR3 DNA is TGTGCCAGCAGCCCGGTGGAGGGCACAGATACGCAGTATTTT.

The rearrangement joins TRBV27 to TRBJ1-1, with unresolved D. From germline, CDR1 is MNHEY and CDR2 SMNVEV (reference sequence). The V and J ends lost 4 bases and 1 base respectively, with 7 bases between them. The CDR3 totals 13 residues. CDR3 amino acids: CASSYTQNTEAFF. The CDR3 nucleotides read TGTGCCAGCAGTTACACTCAGAACACTGAAGCTTTCTTT.

This clonotype came up once. The CDR3 coding sequence is TGTGCCAGCAACCCGGGACAGGGCCCCTACGAGCAGTACTTC. Its translation: CASNPGQGPYEQYF. The genes are TRBV6-1 and TRBJ2-7, with 9 bases identical to TRBD1. Looked up from germline, CDR1 is MNHNS and CDR2 is SASEGT. The CDR3 contains 14 residues. V gave up 7 bases and J gave up 2 bases; unmatched junction bases: 6.

The V call is TRBV6-2 or TRBV6-3, the J call TRBJ2-7, with 7 positions matching TRBD1. Looked up from germline, CDR1 is MNHEY and CDR2 is SVGEGT. This CDR3 has 13 residues. The CDR3 loop reads CASSPTGSYVQYV. The CDR3 DNA reads TGTGCCAGCAGCCCGACAGGGAGCTACGTGCAGTACGTC.

This rearrangement joins TRBV3-1 to TRBJ1-3; perhaps TRBD1 as D (5 bases). The CDR3 runs to 16 residues. CDR1 is LGHDT and CDR2 is YNNKEL in the germline V gene (reference sequence). V was clipped by 2 bases and J by 1 base, with 12 bases between them. CDR3 sequence (DNA): TGTGCCAGCAGCCAATGGGGGGAAGCGTCTGGAAACACCATATATTTT. Protein: CASSQWGEASGNTIYF. The full variable domain, its missing parts supplied by reference TRBV3-1 and TRBJ1-3, is DTAVSQTPKYLVTQMGNDKSIKCEQNLGHDTMYWYKQDSKKFLKIMFSYNNKELIINETVPNRFSPKSPDKAHLNLHINSLELGDSAVYFCASSQWGEASGNTIYFGEGSWLTVV.

The DNA for the CDR3 is TGTGCCAGCAGTGAATATGGGTGGTACAATGAGCAGTTCTTC. This gives the protein CASSEYGWYNEQFF. This chain joins TRBV25-1 and TRBJ2-1, with unresolved D. CDR3 length equals 14 residues. The germline V gene encodes CDR1 MGHDK and CDR2 SYGVNS. V was cut by 0 bases and J by 4 bases, with 7 bases left in between.

The CDR3 DNA is TGTGCCAGCAGCCAATACAGTTACAATGAGCAGTTCTTC. Translating it yields CASSQYSYNEQFF. This chain links TRBV14 with TRBJ2-1; no firm D call. V gave up 2 bases and J gave up 4 bases, with 6 bases separating them. The CDR3 has 13 residues. CDR1 is SGHDN, CDR2 FVKESK, per germline.

The gene calls are TRBV9 and TRBJ2-3; maybe TRBD2 (5 bases). Germline V gene sequence: CDR1 SGDLS, CDR2 YYNGEE. The ends were cut back, 4 bases at V and 5 bases at J, with 20 bases in the middle. The CDR3 contains 16 residues. CDR3 nucleotides: TGTGCCAGCAGCCAATCCAAGACTACCCCAGGAGATACGCAGTATTTT. This encodes CASSQSKTTPGDTQYF.

This clonotype was counted a few times. The V call is TRBV4-1, the J call TRBJ1-1; D is possibly TRBD1 (5 bases). The CDR3 is made up of 16 amino acids. Germline CDR1 is MGHRA and CDR2 is YSYEKL. Trimming took 2 bases from V and 7 from J, leaving 20 bases between them. The CDR3: CASSQYKGEGVGEAFF. CDR3 nucleotides: TGCGCCAGCAGCCAATACAAAGGGGAAGGGGTCGGTGAAGCTTTCTTT.

The chain employs TRBV7-6 and TRBJ2-7, with D possibly being TRBD1 (5 bases). The CDR3 is made up of 11 amino acids. CDR1 is SGHVS and CDR2 is FNYEAQ in the germline V gene. Trimming pared 8 bases from V and 4 bases from J, leaving 9 bases between. The CDR3 nucleotides are TGTGCCAGCCTTGGGGCTTACGAGCAGTACTTC. Translated: CASLGAYEQYF.

V is TRBV9 and J is TRBJ2-1, with 8 nucleotides matching TRBD2. Trimming took 0 bases from V and 2 from J; bases not matched to a gene: 1. Germline values: CDR1 SGDLS, CDR2 YYNGEE. This CDR3 spans 15 amino acids. The CDR3 nucleotides are TGTGCCAGCAGCGTAGATAGCGGGACCTACAATGAGCAGTTCTTC. It yields the protein CASSVDSGTYNEQFF.

The rearrangement uses TRBV27 and TRBJ1-2; D remains unclear. CDR3 length equals 14 residues. V was shortened by 2 bases and J by 5 bases, with 12 bases between the two germline ends. Germline lookup yields CDR1 MNHEY and CDR2 SMNVEV (reference sequence). CDR3 loop: CASSLGRTGYGYTF. The CDR3 DNA reads TGTGCCAGCAGTTTAGGGCGAACCGGGTATGGCTACACCTTC.

V is TRBV6-1 and J is TRBJ2-3; D unresolved. The V and J ends lost 5 bases and 2 bases respectively, with 20 bases between them. CDR1 is MNHNS and CDR2 is SASEGT in the germline V gene. The CDR3 consists of 17 residues. CDR3: CASSRRGGVYLTDTQYF. The CDR3 nucleotides read TGTGCCAGCAGTCGCCGAGGTGGGGTATACCTCACAGATACGCAGTATTTT.

The V and J genes are TRBV4-1 and TRBJ1-1; TRBD1 agrees at 9 bases. Germline V gives CDR1 MGHRA, CDR2 YSYEKL. The CDR3 runs to 14 residues. With V trimmed by 3 bases and J by 3 bases, 2 bases remained unmatched. DNA for the CDR3: TGCGCCAGCAGCCACCGACAGGGGGACACTGAAGCTTTCTTT. This gives the protein CASSHRQGDTEAFF.

V is TRBV11-2 and J is TRBJ2-1, with TRBD2 matching over 7 bases. Germline V lookup: CDR1 SGHAT, CDR2 FQNNGV. With 0 bases clipped from V and 7 bases from J, the junction kept 6 bases outside the gene matches. The CDR3 has 15 amino acids. The DNA for the CDR3 is TGTGCCAGCAGCTTAGATCGCGGGGGTGGTAATGAGCAGTTCTTC. As protein: CASSLDRGGGNEQFF.